This record concerns one T cell receptor (beta chain) sequence. A junction boundary mismatches the germline segment, possibly from a read error. Only in-frame clones appear in the TCRdb table, and some are missing; sequencing was by immunoSEQ multiplex PCR. The sample has about 60,000 clones, 80% to 95% seen once; the top ten hold under 0.95%. This entry is derived from a study of T cell changes during pregnancy in multiple sclerosis. The CDR3 spans 17 residues. The germline CDR1 and CDR2 sequences are SGHTS and YDEGEE. The rearrangement links TRBV5-8 to TRBJ2-3; TRBD2 matches 12 bases. Sequenced here: peripheral blood, sampled in the first trimester of pregnancy. This receptor was identified in a female donor with multiple sclerosis, enrolled in a pregnancy study. The CDR3 spells CASSLGSLAGGPNTQYF. The CDR3 DNA sequence: TGTGCCAGCAGTTTGGGGAGCCTAGCGGGGGGGCCAAATACGCAGTATTTT.